This T cell receptor (beta chain) stems from a study of Graves' ophthalmopathy and Graves' hyperthyroidism. Germline values: CDR1 MNHEY, CDR2 SVGAGI. This CDR3 has 13 residues. The V end was cut by 6 bases, the J end by 4 bases, with 12 bases between. RNA transcripts were the template, and TCR beta CDR3 regions were amplified from them. A first-round RT-PCR used HTBI primers, followed by a second-round multiplex PCR. TCRdb reprocessed the multiplex PCR reads via MiXCR and lists one record per CDR3 protein. The data show 650,000 to 900,000 distinct CDR3 sequences, roughly two fifths seen once. This chain joins TRBV6-5 and TRBJ1-1; D ambiguous. This sequence originates from an adult man with Graves' ophthalmopathy. Sequenced material: peripheral blood. The CDR3 DNA is TGTGCCAGCAGCCCGATTTTGAGCACTGAAGCTTTCTTT. Translation: CASSPILSTEAFF.